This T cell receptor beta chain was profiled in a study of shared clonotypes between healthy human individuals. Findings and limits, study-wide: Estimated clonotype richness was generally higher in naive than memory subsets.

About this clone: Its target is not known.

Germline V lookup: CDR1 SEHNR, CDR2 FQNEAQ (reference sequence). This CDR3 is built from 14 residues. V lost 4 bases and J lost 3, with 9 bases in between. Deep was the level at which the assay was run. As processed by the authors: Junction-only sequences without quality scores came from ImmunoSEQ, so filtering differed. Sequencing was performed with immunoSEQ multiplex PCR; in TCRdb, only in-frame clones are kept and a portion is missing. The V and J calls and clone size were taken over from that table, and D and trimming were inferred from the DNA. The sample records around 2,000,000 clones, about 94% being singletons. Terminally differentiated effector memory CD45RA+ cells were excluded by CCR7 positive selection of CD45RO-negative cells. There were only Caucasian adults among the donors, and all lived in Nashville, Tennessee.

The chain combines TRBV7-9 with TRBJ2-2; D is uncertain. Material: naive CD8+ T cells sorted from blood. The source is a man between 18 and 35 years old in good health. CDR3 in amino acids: CASSSNSDTGELFF. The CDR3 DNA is TGTGCCAGCAGCTCCAACTCGGACACCGGGGAGCTGTTTTTT.